This T cell receptor (beta chain) was identified during a study of CXCR3-negative and CXCR3-positive naive CD8 T cells. CDR1 and CDR2 (germline): SGHRS, YFSETQ. The CDR3 totals 14 residues. On this clonotype: The target antigen is unknown.

General study points: CXCR3-expressing naive cells carried TRB CDR3s more hydrophobic than those of CXCR3-negative naive cells. Unlike memory cells, which differed, naive CXCR3-negative and CXCR3-positive cells had similar TRBV-TRBJ usage.

UMI-labeled 5' RACE TRB cDNA libraries were prepared from the cells. From the 5' RACE reads, TCRdb lists one entry per CDR3 protein and no DNA. Its clone listing holds over 95,000 distinct CDR3 sequences. The genes are TRBV5-1 and TRBJ2-5; TCRdb lists TRBD1, though no DNA is available to test this call. This receptor was identified in a human donor in good health. Some clones in this sample may be carry-over from other donors' samples. The sequencing input was naive CXCR3+ CD8+ T cells from blood. Subset specified: CD45RO-CCR7+CD27+CD95- naive CD8+ T cells expressing CXCR3 (TNR3+). The CDR3 spells CASSYGQGQETQYF.